This TCR beta chain appears in the sequencing data of a study of blood T cell repertoires in COVID-19. Data came from immunoSEQ multiplex PCR; TCRdb stores just in-frame clones and leaves some out. The repertoire holds approximately 270,000 clones, with approximately 83% as singletons. This CDR3 region has 13 residues. V shed 5 bases and J shed 8 bases, with 12 bases lying between them. The germline V gene encodes CDR1 MNHNY and CDR2 SVGAGI (reference sequence). V gene TRBV6-6 combines with J gene TRBJ1-4; D is possibly TRBD1 (5 bases). Sequencing was carried out using peripheral blood. The sequence came from a person aged 65 to 85 with COVID-19, enrolled during active disease. The CDR3 sequence: CASSRRGEEKLFF. The CDR3 nucleotides are TGTGCCAGCAGTAGGAGGGGAGAGGAAAAACTGTTTTTT.